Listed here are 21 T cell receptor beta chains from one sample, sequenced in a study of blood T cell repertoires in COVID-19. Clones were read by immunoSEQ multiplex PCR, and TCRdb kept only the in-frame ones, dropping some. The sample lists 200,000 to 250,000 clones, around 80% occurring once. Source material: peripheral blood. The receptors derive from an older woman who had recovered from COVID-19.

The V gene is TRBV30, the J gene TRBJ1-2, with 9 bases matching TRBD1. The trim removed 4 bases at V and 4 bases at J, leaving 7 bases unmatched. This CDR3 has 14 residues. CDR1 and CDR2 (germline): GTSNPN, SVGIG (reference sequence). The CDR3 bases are TGTGCCTGGACCGACCCGGGACAGGGCTATGGCTACACCTTC. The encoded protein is CAWTDPGQGYGYTF. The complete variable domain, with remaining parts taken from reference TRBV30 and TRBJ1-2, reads SQTIHQWPATLVQPVGSPLSLECTVEGTSNPNLYWYRQAAGRGLQLLFYSVGIGQISSEVPQNLSASRPQDRQFILSSKKLLLSDSGFYLCAWTDPGQGYGYTFGSGTRLTVV.

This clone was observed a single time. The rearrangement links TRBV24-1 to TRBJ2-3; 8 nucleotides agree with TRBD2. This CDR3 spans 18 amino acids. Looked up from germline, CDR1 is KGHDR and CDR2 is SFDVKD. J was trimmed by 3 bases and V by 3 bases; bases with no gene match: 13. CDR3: CATSDPETSDSGTDTQYF. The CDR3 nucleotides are TGTGCCACCAGTGATCCCGAGACTAGCGACTCCGGGACAGATACGCAGTATTTT.

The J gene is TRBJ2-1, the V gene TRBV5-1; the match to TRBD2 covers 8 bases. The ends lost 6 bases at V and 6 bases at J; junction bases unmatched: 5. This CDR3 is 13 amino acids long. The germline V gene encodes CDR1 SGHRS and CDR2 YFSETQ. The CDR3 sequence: CASIGTSGNEQFF. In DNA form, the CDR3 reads TGCGCCAGCATCGGGACTAGTGGCAATGAGCAGTTCTTC.

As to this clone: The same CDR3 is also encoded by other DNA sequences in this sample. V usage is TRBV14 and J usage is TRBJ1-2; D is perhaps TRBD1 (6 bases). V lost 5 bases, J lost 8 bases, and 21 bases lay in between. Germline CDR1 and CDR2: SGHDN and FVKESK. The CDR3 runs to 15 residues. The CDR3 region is CASSIRGGGSAGYTF. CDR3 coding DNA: TGTGCCAGCAGCATTCGAGGGGGGGGTTCGGCCGGCTACACCTTC.

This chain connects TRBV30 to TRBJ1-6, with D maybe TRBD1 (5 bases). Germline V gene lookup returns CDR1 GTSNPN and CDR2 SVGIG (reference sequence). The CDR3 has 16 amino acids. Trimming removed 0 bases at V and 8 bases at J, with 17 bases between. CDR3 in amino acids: CAWSVGAAFVDSPLHF. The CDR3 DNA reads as TGTGCCTGGAGTGTAGGGGCTGCCTTCGTCGATTCACCCCTCCACTTT. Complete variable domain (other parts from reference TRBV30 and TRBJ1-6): SQTIHQWPATLVQPVGSPLSLECTVEGTSNPNLYWYRQAAGRGLQLLFYSVGIGQISSEVPQNLSASRPQDRQFILSSKKLLLSDSGFYLCAWSVGAAFVDSPLHFGNGTRLTVT.

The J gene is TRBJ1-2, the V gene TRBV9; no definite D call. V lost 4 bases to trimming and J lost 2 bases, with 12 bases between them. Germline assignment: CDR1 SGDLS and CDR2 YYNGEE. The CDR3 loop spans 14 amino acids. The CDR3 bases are TGTGCCAGCAGCTCTCGGTCTGAGAACTATGGCTACACCTTC. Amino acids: CASSSRSENYGYTF.

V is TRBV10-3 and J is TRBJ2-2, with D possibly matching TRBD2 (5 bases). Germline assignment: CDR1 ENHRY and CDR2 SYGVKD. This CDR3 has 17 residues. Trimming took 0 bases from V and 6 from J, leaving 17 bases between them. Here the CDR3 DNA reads TGTGCCATCAGTGAGTCGGAAGCGGTGTCTTGGTCCGGGGAGCTGTTTTTT. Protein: CAISESEAVSWSGELFF.

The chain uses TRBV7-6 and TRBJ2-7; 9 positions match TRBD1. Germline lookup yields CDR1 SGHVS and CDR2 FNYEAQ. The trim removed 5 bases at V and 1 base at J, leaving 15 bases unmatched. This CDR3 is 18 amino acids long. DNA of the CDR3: TGTGCCAGCAGCAAATCCCCCTCCACAGGGGGCATTTCCTACGAGCAGTACTTC. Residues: CASSKSPSTGGISYEQYF.

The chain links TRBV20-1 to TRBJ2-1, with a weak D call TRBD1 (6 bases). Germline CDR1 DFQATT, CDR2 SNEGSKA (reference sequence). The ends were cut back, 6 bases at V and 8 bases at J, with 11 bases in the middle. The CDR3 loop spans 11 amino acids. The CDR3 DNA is TGCAGTGCCCGGACAGTCCATGAGCAGTTCTTC. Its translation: CSARTVHEQFF.

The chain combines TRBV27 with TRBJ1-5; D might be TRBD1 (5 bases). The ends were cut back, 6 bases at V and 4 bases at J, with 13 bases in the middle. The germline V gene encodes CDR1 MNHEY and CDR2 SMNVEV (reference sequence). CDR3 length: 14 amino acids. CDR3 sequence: CASRADNLNQPQHF. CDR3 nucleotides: TGTGCCAGCAGGGCGGACAACCTTAATCAGCCCCAGCATTTT.

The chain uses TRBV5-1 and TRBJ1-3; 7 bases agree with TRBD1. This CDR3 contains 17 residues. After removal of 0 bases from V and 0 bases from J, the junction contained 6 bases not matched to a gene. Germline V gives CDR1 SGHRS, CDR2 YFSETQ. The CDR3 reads CASSLAQGEDSGNTIYF. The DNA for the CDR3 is TGCGCCAGCAGCTTGGCGCAGGGGGAAGACTCTGGAAACACCATATATTTT. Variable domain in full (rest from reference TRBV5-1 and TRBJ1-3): KAGVTQTPRYLIKTRGQQVTLSCSPISGHRSVSWYQQTPGQGLQFLFEYFSETQRNKGNFPGRFSGRQFSNSRSEMNVSTLELGDSALYLCASSLAQGEDSGNTIYFGEGSWLTVV.

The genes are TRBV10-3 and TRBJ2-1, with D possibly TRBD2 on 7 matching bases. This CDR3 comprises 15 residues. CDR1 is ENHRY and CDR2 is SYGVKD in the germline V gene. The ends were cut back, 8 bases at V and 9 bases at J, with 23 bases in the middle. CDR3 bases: TGTGCCATCGGGGGGAGGGGGAGGGACATTGGTGAGCAGTTCTTC. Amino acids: CAIGGRGRDIGEQFF.

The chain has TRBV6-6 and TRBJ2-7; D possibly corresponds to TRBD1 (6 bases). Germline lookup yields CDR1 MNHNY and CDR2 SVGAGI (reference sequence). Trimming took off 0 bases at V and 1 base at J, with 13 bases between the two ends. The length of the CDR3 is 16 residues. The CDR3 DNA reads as TGTGCCAGCAGTTACTCGACAGGCCAGGGTTCCTACGAGCAGTACTTC. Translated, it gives CASSYSTGQGSYEQYF.

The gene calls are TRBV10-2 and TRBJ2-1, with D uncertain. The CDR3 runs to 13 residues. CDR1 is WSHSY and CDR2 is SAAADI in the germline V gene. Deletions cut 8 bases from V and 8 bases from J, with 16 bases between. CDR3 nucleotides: TGCGCCAGCTCACTCCTGAGCGTCGATGAGCAGTTCTTC. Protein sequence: CASSLLSVDEQFF.

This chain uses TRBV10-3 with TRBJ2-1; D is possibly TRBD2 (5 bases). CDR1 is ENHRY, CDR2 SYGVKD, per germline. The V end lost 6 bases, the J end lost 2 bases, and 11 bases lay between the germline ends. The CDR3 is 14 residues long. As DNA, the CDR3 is TGTGCCATCAGACCGGGAACGACCTACAATGAGCAGTTCTTC. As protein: CAIRPGTTYNEQFF.

The CDR3 here is CASSTTGFGTEAFF. CDR3 bases: TGTGCCAGCAGCACAACAGGGTTCGGGACTGAAGCTTTCTTT. The chain has TRBV6-5 and TRBJ1-1, with D maybe TRBD1 (6 bases). CDR1 is MNHEY, CDR2 SVGAGI, per germline. The CDR3 spans 14 residues. Trimming took off 6 bases at V and 5 bases at J, with 16 bases between the two ends.

Here the CDR3 DNA reads TGCGCCAGCAGCCTCGGACAGCCCATTCAAGAGACCCAGTACTTC. Translating gives CASSLGQPIQETQYF. The chain has TRBV5-1 and TRBJ2-5; the D gene is possibly TRBD1 (6 bases). Germline loops: CDR1 SGHRS, CDR2 YFSETQ. The CDR3 extends over 15 amino acids. The ends were cut back, 4 bases at V and 2 bases at J, with 15 bases in the middle.

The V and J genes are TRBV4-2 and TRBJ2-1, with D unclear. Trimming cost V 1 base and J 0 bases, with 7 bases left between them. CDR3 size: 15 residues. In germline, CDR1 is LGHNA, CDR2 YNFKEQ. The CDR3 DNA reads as TGTGCCAGCAGCCAAGGGAGCGACTCCTACAATGAGCAGTTCTTC. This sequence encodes CASSQGSDSYNEQFF.

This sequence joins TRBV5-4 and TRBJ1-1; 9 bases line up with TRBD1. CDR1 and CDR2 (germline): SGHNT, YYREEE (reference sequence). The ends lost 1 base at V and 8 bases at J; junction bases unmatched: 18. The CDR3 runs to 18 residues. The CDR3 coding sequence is TGTGCCAGCAGCTTGTCAATCGGTACAGGGGGCGCCGGAAGAGAAGCTTTCTTT. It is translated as CASSLSIGTGGAGREAFF.

CDR3 region: CSVEGGTSSYEQYF. The CDR3 DNA follows: TGCAGCGTTGAGGGGGGGACAAGTTCCTACGAGCAGTACTTC. The chain recombines TRBV29-1 with TRBJ2-7; D is possibly TRBD2 (7 bases). V was clipped by 3 bases and J by 1 base, with 13 bases between them. There are 14 residues in the CDR3. Germline V CDR1 and CDR2: SQVTM, ANQGSEA.

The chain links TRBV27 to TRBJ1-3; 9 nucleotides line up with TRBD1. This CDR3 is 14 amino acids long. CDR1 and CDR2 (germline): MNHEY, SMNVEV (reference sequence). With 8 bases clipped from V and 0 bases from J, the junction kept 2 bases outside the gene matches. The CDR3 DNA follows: TGTGCCAGCGCGGGACAGGGCTCTGGAAACACCATATATTTT. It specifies CASAGQGSGNTIYF.